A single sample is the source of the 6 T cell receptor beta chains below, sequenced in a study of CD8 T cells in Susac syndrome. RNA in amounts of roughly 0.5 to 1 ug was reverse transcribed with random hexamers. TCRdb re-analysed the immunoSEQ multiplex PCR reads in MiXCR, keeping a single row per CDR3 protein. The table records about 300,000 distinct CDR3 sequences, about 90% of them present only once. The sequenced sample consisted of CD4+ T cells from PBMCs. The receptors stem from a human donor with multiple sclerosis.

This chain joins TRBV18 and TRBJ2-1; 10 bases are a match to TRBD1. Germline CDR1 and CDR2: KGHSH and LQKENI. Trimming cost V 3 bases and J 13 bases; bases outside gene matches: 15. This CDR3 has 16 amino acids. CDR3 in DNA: TGTGCCAGCTCACCGTCGGGACAGGGGCCCGAAAATGGCCAGTTCTTC. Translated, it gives CASSPSGQGPENGQFF.

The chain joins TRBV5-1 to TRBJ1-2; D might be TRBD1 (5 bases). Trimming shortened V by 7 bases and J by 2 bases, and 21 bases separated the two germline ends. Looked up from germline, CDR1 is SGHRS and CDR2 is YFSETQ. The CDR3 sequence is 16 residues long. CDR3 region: CASGAGRQIRNYGYTF. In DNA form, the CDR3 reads TGCGCCAGCGGGGCCGGGAGGCAGATTCGAAACTATGGCTACACCTTC.

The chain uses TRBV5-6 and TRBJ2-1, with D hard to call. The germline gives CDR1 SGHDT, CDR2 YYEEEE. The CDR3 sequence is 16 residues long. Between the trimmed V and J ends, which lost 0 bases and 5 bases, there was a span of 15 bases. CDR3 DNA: TGTGCCAGCAGCTTGGTTCTCTGGGATGGGAACAATGAGCAGTTCTTC. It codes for CASSLVLWDGNNEQFF.

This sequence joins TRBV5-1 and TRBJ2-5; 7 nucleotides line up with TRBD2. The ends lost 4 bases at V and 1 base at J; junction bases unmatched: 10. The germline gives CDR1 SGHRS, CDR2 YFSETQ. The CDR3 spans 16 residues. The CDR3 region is CASSPKTSSRQETQYF. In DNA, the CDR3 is TGCGCCAGCAGCCCCAAGACTAGCTCACGCCAAGAGACCCAGTACTTC.

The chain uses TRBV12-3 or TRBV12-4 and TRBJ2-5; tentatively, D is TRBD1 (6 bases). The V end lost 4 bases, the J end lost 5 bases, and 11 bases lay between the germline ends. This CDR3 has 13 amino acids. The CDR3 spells CASSYGQRETQYF. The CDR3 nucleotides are TGTGCCAGCAGTTACGGACAGCGGGAGACCCAGTACTTC.

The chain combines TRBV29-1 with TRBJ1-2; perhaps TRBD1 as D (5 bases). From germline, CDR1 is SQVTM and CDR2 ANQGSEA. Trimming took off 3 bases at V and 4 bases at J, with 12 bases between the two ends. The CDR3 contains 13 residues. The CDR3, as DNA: TGCAGCGTTGAGTCAGGGCGGCCCTATGGCTACACCTTC. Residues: CSVESGRPYGYTF. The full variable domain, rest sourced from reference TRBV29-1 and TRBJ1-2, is SAVISQKPSRDICQRGTSLTIQCQVDSQVTMMFWYRQQPGQSLTLIATANQGSEATYESGFVIDKFPISRPNLTFSTLTVSNMSPEDSSIYLCSVESGRPYGYTFGSGTRLTVV.